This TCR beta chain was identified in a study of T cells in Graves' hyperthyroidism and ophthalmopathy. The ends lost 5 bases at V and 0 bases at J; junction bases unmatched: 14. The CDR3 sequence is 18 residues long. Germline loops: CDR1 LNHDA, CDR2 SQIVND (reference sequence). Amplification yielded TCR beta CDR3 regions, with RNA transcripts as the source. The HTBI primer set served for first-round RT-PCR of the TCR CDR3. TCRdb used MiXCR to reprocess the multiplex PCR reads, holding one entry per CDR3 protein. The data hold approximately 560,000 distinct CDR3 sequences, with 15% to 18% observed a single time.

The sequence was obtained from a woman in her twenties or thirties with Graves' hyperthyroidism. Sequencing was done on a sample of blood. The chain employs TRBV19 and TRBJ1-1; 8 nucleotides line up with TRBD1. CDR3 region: CASSPRRTGRAMNTEAFF. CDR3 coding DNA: TGTGCCAGTAGTCCCAGACGGACAGGGAGGGCGATGAACACTGAAGCTTTCTTT.